Following are 30 T cell receptor beta chains from one sample sequenced in a study of identical twins. TCRdb recomputed calls from the 5' RACE reads with MiXCR, one row per CDR3 protein. The sample includes about 720,000 distinct CDR3 sequences, approximately 9% of them seen just once. In addition, the sample was reused for a study of yellow fever vaccine responses in identical twins.

Input material: PBMCs. The receptors were gathered from a woman between 18 and 29 years old in good health.

This clonotype was seen repeatedly, ten times or more. The chain combines TRBV10-3 with TRBJ2-1; D is unclear. The V end lost 6 bases, the J end lost 5 bases, and 11 bases lay between the germline ends. CDR1 is ENHRY, CDR2 SYGVKD, per germline. The CDR3 contains 13 residues. This CDR3 is CAIRAGENNEQFF. CDR3 in DNA: TGTGCCATCAGGGCCGGAGAGAACAATGAGCAGTTCTTC.

This clonotype has a handful of counts. This chain connects TRBV30 to TRBJ2-3, with D unresolved. There are 13 residues in the CDR3. V lost 8 bases, J lost 0 bases, and 12 bases lay in between. Germline assignment: CDR1 GTSNPN and CDR2 SVGIG (reference sequence). The CDR3 nucleotides read TGTGCCGCTGAGGAGTCCAGCACAGATACGCAGTATTTT. Its protein product is CAAEESSTDTQYF. Drawing the rest from reference TRBV30 and TRBJ2-3, the complete variable domain is SQTIHQWPATLVQPVGSPLSLECTVEGTSNPNLYWYRQAAGRGLQLLFYSVGIGQISSEVPQNLSASRPQDRQFILSSKKLLLSDSGFYLCAAEESSTDTQYFGPGTRLTVL.

The V call is TRBV28, the J call TRBJ2-4, with a possible D match to TRBD1 (6 bases). Germline CDR1 reads MDHEN; CDR2 reads SYDVKM. Trimming took off 6 bases at V and 7 bases at J, with 19 bases between the two ends. The CDR3 extends over 15 amino acids. The CDR3 nucleotides read TGTGCCAGCAGCCGGTCAGGGGCATCGAAGAACATTCAGTACTTC. Translation: CASSRSGASKNIQYF.

The sample holds a few counts of this clonotype. The chain carries TRBV3-1 and TRBJ1-6, with D unclear. The CDR3 spans 14 residues. CDR1 is LGHDT and CDR2 is YNNKEL in the germline V gene (reference sequence). The V end lost 2 bases, the J end lost 9 bases, and 11 bases lay between the germline ends. CDR3 nucleotide sequence: TGTGCCAGCAGCCAACAGGCCGGTGGTTCACCCCTCCACTTT. It specifies CASSQQAGGSPLHF.

This clonotype came up a few times. The rearrangement uses TRBV20-1 and TRBJ2-2; the D is unclear. Germline lookup yields CDR1 DFQATT and CDR2 SNEGSKA (reference sequence). V was shortened by 4 bases and J by 6 bases, with 9 bases between the two germline ends. The CDR3 is made up of 12 amino acids. Here the CDR3 reads CSANLAPGELFF. The CDR3 DNA is TGCAGTGCTAATCTCGCACCCGGGGAGCTGTTTTTT.

This clonotype was detected ten times or more. This chain links TRBV5-1 with TRBJ2-1, with D possibly TRBD2 on 5 matching bases. The CDR3 spans 12 residues. Trimming pared 3 bases from V and 12 bases from J, leaving 13 bases between. Germline-derived CDR1 and CDR2 are SGHRS and YFSETQ. CDR3 residues: CASSSSGKGQFF. As DNA, the CDR3 is TGCGCCAGCAGCTCGTCGGGGAAAGGGCAGTTCTTC.

This clonotype was recorded a few times. V gene TRBV6-5 combines with J gene TRBJ1-1; D gene uncertain. Looked up from germline, CDR1 is MNHEY and CDR2 is SVGAGI. The CDR3 is 15 residues long. V shed 2 bases and J shed 1 base, with 11 bases lying between them. Here the CDR3 reads CASSYGTGRNTEAFF. The CDR3, as DNA: TGTGCCAGCAGTTACGGCACGGGGAGGAACACTGAAGCTTTCTTT.

The chain couples TRBV19 to TRBJ2-7; TRBD2 is a possible D gene (6 bases). The ends were cut back, 3 bases at V and 3 bases at J, with 12 bases in the middle. CDR1 LNHDA and CDR2 SQIVND come from the germline V gene (reference sequence). CDR3 length equals 14 residues. CDR3 region: CASSIASEVYEQYF. The CDR3 region has the DNA TGTGCCAGTAGTATTGCTAGCGAAGTCTACGAGCAGTACTTC.

This sequence joins TRBV28 and TRBJ2-2; TRBD1 matches 9 bases. The V segment lost 4 bases and the J segment 3 bases; nucleotides outside the gene matches: 15. The CDR3 loop spans 19 amino acids. Germline assignment: CDR1 MDHEN and CDR2 SYDVKM. The CDR3 sequence: CASSSPGTGSNQDTGELFF. CDR3 nucleotide sequence: TGTGCCAGCAGTTCTCCCGGGACAGGGAGTAATCAGGACACCGGGGAGCTGTTTTTT.

The chain has TRBV4-1 and TRBJ2-3; the D is unclear. This CDR3 spans 15 amino acids. CDR1 and CDR2 (germline): MGHRA, YSYEKL. The V end was cut by 1 base, the J end by 1 base, with 9 bases between. Here the CDR3 reads CASSQVLPGTDTQYF. DNA of the CDR3: TGCGCCAGCAGCCAAGTCCTCCCAGGCACAGATACGCAGTATTTT.

The chain employs TRBV12-3 or TRBV12-4 and TRBJ2-3; TRBD2 agrees at 12 bases. The junction had 8 bases not matched to a gene; V was cut back by 6 bases and J by 4 bases. The CDR3 extends over 16 amino acids. The CDR3 DNA is TGTGCCAGCAGCCCTAGCGGGGGGGCTCGGGCAGATACGCAGTATTTT. This translates into CASSPSGGARADTQYF.

The CDR3 protein is CASSFRGASSYEQYF. In DNA form, the CDR3 reads TGTGCCAGCAGCTTCCGGGGGGCTTCATCCTACGAGCAGTACTTC. The chain employs TRBV7-8 and TRBJ2-7; a weak D match, TRBD2 (7 bases). Germline V gives CDR1 SGHVS, CDR2 FQNEAQ. The CDR3 has 15 residues. V shed 3 bases and J shed 1 base, with 13 bases lying between them.

This clonotype was seen more than once but under ten times. V is TRBV14 and J is TRBJ2-5; no definite D call. CDR1 and CDR2 (germline): SGHDN, FVKESK. This CDR3 contains 14 residues. V lost 6 bases, J lost 0 bases, and 11 bases lay in between. The CDR3 spells CASRRTGDQETQYF. As DNA, the CDR3 is TGTGCCAGCAGAAGGACCGGCGACCAAGAGACCCAGTACTTC.

The CDR3 DNA sequence: TGTGCCAGCAGGCGGCGGGTAAACACCGGGGAGCTGTTTTTT. This gives the protein CASRRRVNTGELFF. The J gene is TRBJ2-2, the V gene TRBV5-6; D is perhaps TRBD2 (5 bases). CDR1 and CDR2 from the germline V gene are SGHDT and YYEEEE. This CDR3 comprises 14 residues. Trimming took off 5 bases at V and 2 bases at J, with 10 bases between the two ends.

This clonotype was picked up a small number of times. The chain combines TRBV6-1 with TRBJ1-2; 11 bases line up with TRBD1. The CDR3 is 16 amino acids. V trimming: 5 bases; J trimming: 0 bases; junction bases outside the gene matches: 5. Germline V gives CDR1 MNHNS, CDR2 SASEGT. The CDR3 is CASSTGTGGSNYGYTF. The CDR3 DNA follows: TGTGCCAGCAGTACCGGGACAGGGGGTTCTAACTATGGCTACACCTTC.

This clonotype showed up just a few times. The chain joins TRBV4-1 to TRBJ2-7; tentatively, D is TRBD2 (5 bases). The length of the CDR3 is 14 residues. Germline-derived CDR1 and CDR2 are MGHRA and YSYEKL. Deletions cut 1 base from V and 5 bases from J, with 12 bases between. The CDR3 region is CASSQAPGYNEQYF. The CDR3 DNA reads as TGCGCCAGCAGCCAAGCTCCGGGGTATAACGAGCAGTACTTC.

This clonotype has just a few counts. V and J are TRBV2 and TRBJ2-7, with TRBD1 matching over 7 bases. The V and J ends lost 6 bases and 3 bases, in that order; junction bases with no gene match: 5. Germline CDR1 is SNHLY and CDR2 is FYNNEI. This CDR3 spans 13 amino acids. The CDR3 region is CASRGDRFYEQYF. CDR3 sequence (DNA): TGTGCCAGCAGGGGGGACAGATTCTACGAGCAGTACTTC.

This clonotype was found a few times. The rearrangement links TRBV29-1 to TRBJ2-7, with a possible D match to TRBD2 (7 bases). This CDR3 spans 16 amino acids. Germline lookup yields CDR1 SQVTM and CDR2 ANQGSEA. Trimming cost V 7 bases and J 2 bases, with 24 bases left between them. CDR3 coding DNA: TGCAGCGCTCCAGGGGCGGTGGGGGGGGTTACCTACGAGCAGTACTTC. Its protein product is CSAPGAVGGVTYEQYF.

This clonotype was recorded at least ten times. This chain links TRBV5-1 with TRBJ2-1; 7 bases are a match to TRBD1. Germline CDR1 SGHRS, CDR2 YFSETQ. This CDR3 is built from 15 residues. Germline trimming cut 6 bases from V and 1 base from J; bases unmatched to any gene: 7. The CDR3 sequence: CASNFRDSSYNEQFF. The CDR3 nucleotides are TGCGCCAGCAACTTCCGGGACAGTTCCTACAATGAGCAGTTCTTC.

This clonotype has a count of ten or more. This chain joins TRBV7-9 and TRBJ1-2; D call uncertain. The germline V gene has CDR1 SEHNR and CDR2 FQNEAQ (reference sequence). The CDR3 covers 13 residues. V gave up 7 bases and J gave up 3 bases, with 12 bases separating them. The chain's CDR3 is CASIPEADYGYTF. Here the CDR3 DNA reads TGTGCCAGCATCCCGGAGGCGGACTATGGCTACACCTTC.

Only a few counts were recorded for this clonotype. The V call is TRBV7-2, the J call TRBJ2-3, with D perhaps TRBD1 (6 bases). V was shortened by 6 bases and J by 7 bases, with 14 bases between the two germline ends. The germline gives CDR1 SGHTA, CDR2 FQGNSA. The CDR3 runs to 13 residues. The CDR3 nucleotides are TGTGCCAGCAGTACATACAGGGTTAATACGCAGTATTTT. It encodes CASSTYRVNTQYF.

This chain links TRBV11-3 with TRBJ2-1; TRBD2 agrees at 11 bases. The CDR3 has 15 amino acids. Unmatched junction bases numbered 8, after V lost 4 bases and J lost 9 bases. Germline CDR1 reads SGHNT; CDR2 reads YENEEA. CDR3 in amino acids: CASSWGLAASTEQFF. Written as DNA, the CDR3 is TGTGCCAGCAGCTGGGGACTAGCGGCGAGTACTGAGCAGTTCTTC.

The chain couples TRBV11-2 to TRBJ2-5, with TRBD1 as a possible D gene (5 bases). The CDR3 loop spans 14 amino acids. V lost 2 bases to trimming and J lost 3 bases, with 10 bases between them. CDR1 is SGHAT, CDR2 FQNNGV, per germline. CDR3 in amino acids: CASSLWSGKETQYF. The CDR3, as DNA: TGTGCCAGCAGCTTATGGTCAGGGAAAGAGACCCAGTACTTC.

The chain uses TRBV23-1 and TRBJ2-1; 8 nucleotides agree with TRBD2. TRBV23-1 has ORF status, its function being uncertain. The CDR3 sequence is 15 residues long. V lost 6 bases, J lost 6 bases, and 10 bases stayed unmatched. CDR3 in amino acids: CASSPPGTRANEQFF. The CDR3 nucleotides are TGCGCCAGCAGCCCCCCCGGGACTAGGGCCAATGAGCAGTTCTTC.

This clonotype was seen a handful of times. The chain carries TRBV6-6 and TRBJ1-5; 7 bases fit TRBD1. The CDR3 runs to 13 residues. V dropped 7 bases and J dropped 3; count of bases not matched to a gene: 3. The germline V gene has CDR1 MNHNY and CDR2 SVGAGI (reference sequence). CDR3 nucleotides: TGTGCCAGCAACGACAGGGTCAATCAGCCCCAGCATTTT. Translation gives CASNDRVNQPQHF.

This clonotype occurred a few times. Written as DNA, the CDR3 is TGTGCCAGCAGCCAAGGTCGGGGAAGAGGCTATGGCTACACCTTC. This encodes CASSQGRGRGYGYTF. The V call is TRBV14, the J call TRBJ1-2; D ambiguous. V was trimmed by 1 base and J by 4 bases, leaving 13 bases between them. Germline lookup yields CDR1 SGHDN and CDR2 FVKESK. CDR3 length: 15 amino acids.

The chain has TRBV21-1 and TRBJ2-3; TRBD2 reflects the table's D call only, with no check against the DNA. TRBV21-1 is a documented pseudogene. This CDR3 is built from 12 residues. This CDR3 reads CASNLRRNTQYF. CDR3 in DNA: TGTGCCAGCAACCTCCGACGGAATACGCAGTATTTT.

The chain's CDR3 is CASSWSGTDQYF. The CDR3 nucleotides are TGTGCCAGCAGTTGGAGCGGGACCGATCAGTACTTC. This chain links TRBV27 with TRBJ2-7, with 7 bases identical to TRBD2. V lost 4 bases, J lost 10 bases, and 7 bases stayed unmatched. CDR3 length: 12 amino acids. The germline gives CDR1 MNHEY, CDR2 SMNVEV (reference sequence).

Only a few counts were recorded for this clonotype. The chain links TRBV28 to TRBJ2-7; D might be TRBD2 (6 bases). The CDR3 is 16 amino acids. Germline CDR1 and CDR2: MDHEN and SYDVKM. Trimming stripped 7 bases from V and 2 bases from J, with 21 bases between. The CDR3 bases are TGTGCCAGCACTTCCTACCGGGCAGCGGGCGCCTACGAGCAGTACTTC. Translation gives CASTSYRAAGAYEQYF.

The chain combines TRBV11-2 with TRBJ2-5; 8 bases agree with TRBD2. Germline loops: CDR1 SGHAT, CDR2 FQNNGV. The CDR3 sequence is 12 residues long. The CDR3 coding sequence is TGTGCTGTCATCCGGGGGGGGGAGACCCAGTACTTC. Translated, it gives CAVIRGGETQYF.